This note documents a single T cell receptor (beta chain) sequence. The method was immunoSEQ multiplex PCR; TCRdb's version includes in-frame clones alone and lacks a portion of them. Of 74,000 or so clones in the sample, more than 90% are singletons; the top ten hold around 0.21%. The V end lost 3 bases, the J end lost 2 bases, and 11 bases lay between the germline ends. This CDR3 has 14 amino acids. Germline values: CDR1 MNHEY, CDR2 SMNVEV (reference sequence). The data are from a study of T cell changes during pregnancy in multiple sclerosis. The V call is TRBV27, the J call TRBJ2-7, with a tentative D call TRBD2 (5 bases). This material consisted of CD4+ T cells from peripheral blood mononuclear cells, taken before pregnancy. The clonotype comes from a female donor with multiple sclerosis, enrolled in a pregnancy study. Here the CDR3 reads CASSFGDPPYEQYF. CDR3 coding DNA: TGTGCCAGCAGTTTCGGGGATCCCCCCTACGAGCAGTACTTC.